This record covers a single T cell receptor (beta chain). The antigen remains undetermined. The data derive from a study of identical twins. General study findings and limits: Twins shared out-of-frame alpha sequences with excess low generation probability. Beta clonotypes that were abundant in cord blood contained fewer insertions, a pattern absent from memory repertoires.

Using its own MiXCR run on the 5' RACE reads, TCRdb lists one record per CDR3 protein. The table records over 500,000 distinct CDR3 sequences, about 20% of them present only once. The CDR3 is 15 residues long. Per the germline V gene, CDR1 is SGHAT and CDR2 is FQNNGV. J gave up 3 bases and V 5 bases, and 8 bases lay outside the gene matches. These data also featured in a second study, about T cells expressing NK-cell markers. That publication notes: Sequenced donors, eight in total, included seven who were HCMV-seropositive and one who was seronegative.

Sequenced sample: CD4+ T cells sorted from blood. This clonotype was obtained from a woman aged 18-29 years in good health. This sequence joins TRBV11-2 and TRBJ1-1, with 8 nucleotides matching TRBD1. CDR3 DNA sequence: TGTGCCAGCAGCCCGAGGACAGGGTTGGACACTGAAGCTTTCTTT. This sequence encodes CASSPRTGLDTEAFF. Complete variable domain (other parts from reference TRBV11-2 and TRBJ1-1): EAGVAQSPRYKIIEKRQSVAFWCNPISGHATLYWYQQILGQGPKLLIQFQNNGVVDDSQLPKDRFSAERLKGVDSTLKIQPAKLEDSAVYLCASSPRTGLDTEAFFGQGTRLTVV.